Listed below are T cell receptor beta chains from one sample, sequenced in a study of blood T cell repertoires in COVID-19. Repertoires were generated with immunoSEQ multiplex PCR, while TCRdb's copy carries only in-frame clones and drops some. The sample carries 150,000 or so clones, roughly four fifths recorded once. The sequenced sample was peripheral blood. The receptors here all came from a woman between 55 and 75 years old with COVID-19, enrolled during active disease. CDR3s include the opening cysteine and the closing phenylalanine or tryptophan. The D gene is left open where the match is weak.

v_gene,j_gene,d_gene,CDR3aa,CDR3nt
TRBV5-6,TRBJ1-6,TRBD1,CASSSRDRASSPLHF,TGTGCCAGCAGCTCCCGGGACAGGGCGTCTTCACCCCTCCACTTT
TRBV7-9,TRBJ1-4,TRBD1,CASSSGQGNEKLFF,TGTGCCAGCAGCTCGGGACAGGGGAATGAAAAACTGTTTTTT
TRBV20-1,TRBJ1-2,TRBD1,CSASTGAYGYTF,TGCAGTGCTAGTACAGGGGCCTATGGCTACACCTTC
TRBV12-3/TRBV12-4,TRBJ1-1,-,CASGSEGRTEAFF,TGCGCCAGCGGGTCGGAGGGGAGAACTGAAGCTTTCTTT
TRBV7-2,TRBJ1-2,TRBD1,CASSFGTGSNYGYTF,TGTGCCAGCAGCTTCGGGACAGGTTCGAACTATGGCTACACCTTC
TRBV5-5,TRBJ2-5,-,CASGAGGMLGSQTQYF,TGTGCCAGCGGGGCAGGGGGGATGCTTGGGAGTCAGACCCAGTACTTC
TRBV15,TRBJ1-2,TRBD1,CATAGTGGHYGYTF,TGTGCCACCGCCGGGACAGGGGGCCACTATGGCTACACCTTC
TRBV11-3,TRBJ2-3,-,CASSPGAGRTDTQYF,TGTGCCAGCAGCCCCGGTGCAGGGAGGACAGATACGCAGTATTTT
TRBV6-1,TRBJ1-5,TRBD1,CASSEAGGQPQHF,TGTGCCAGCAGTGAGGCAGGGGGTCAGCCCCAGCATTTT
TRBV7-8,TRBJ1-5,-,CASSLAYSNQPQHF,TGTGCCAGCAGCTTAGCTTATAGCAATCAGCCCCAGCATTTT
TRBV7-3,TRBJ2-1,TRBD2,CASSPTNSGRRNEQFF,TGTGCCAGCAGCCCAACCAATAGCGGGAGGAGGAATGAGCAGTTCTTC
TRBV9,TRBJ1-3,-,CASSVGGRRSGNTIYF,TGTGCCAGCAGCGTAGGGGGGCGACGCTCTGGAAACACCATATATTTT
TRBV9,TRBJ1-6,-,CASSAGTTYNSPLHF,TGTGCCAGCAGCGCCGGGACAACCTATAATTCACCCCTCCACTTT
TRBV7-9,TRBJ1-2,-,CASSLDTRARGYTF,TGTGCCAGCAGCTTGGACACCCGGGCGAGGGGCTACACCTTC
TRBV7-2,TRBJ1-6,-,CASSPGHYNSPLHF,TGTGCCAGCAGCCCGGGACACTATAATTCACCCCTCCACTTT
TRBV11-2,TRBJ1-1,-,CASSSPELMNTEAFF,TGTGCCAGCAGCTCCCCTGAGTTGATGAACACTGAAGCTTTCTTT
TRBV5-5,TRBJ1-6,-,CASSLGGEGSPLHF,TGTGCCAGCAGCTTGGGGGGGGAGGGATCACCCCTCCACTTT